These 20 T cell receptor beta chains came from one sample sequenced in a study of prognosis after radiotherapy for stage I lung cancer. Amplification of TCR beta CDR3 from genomic DNA used two-round multiplex PCR. Initially, in first-round PCR, primers specific to each TRBV and TRBJ gene were used. TCRdb passed the multiplex PCR reads through MiXCR, listing each CDR3 protein once. The table shows approximately 18,000 distinct CDR3 sequences, with about 46% occurring only once. This specimen was PBMCs, taken before or after stereotactic body radiation therapy (not recorded which). These receptors all stem from a donor over 45 with non-small cell lung cancer.

This clonotype was seen many times. This chain links TRBV5-1 with TRBJ2-7; 8 bases are a match to TRBD2. This CDR3 is built from 15 residues. The V and J ends lost 0 bases and 0 bases, in that order; junction bases with no gene match: 2. Looked up from germline, CDR1 is SGHRS and CDR2 is YFSETQ. CDR3 loop: CASSLGGTSSYEQYF. CDR3 nucleotides: TGCGCCAGCAGCTTGGGCGGGACTAGCTCCTACGAGCAGTACTTC.

A word on this clonotype: With a far larger clone one base away, a read error is the likely cause. The gene calls are TRBV6-4 and TRBJ1-2; D is uncertain. Trimming removed 8 bases from V and 2 bases from J, with 12 bases in between. Germline V gene data show CDR1 as MRHNA and CDR2 as SNTAGT. This CDR3 spans 13 amino acids. CDR3 nucleotide sequence: TGTGCCAGCTCAATGGGAACAAACTATGGCTACACCTTC. Protein: CASSMGTNYGYTF.

By proportion, this clonotype is medium-sized. The J gene is TRBJ2-7, the V gene TRBV6-1; D not certain. CDR1 is MNHNS and CDR2 is SASEGT in the germline V gene. CDR3 length: 12 amino acids. Deletions cut 4 bases from V and 3 bases from J, with 7 bases between. The CDR3 protein is CASSANNYEQYF. The CDR3 DNA is TGTGCCAGCAGTGCAAATAACTACGAGCAGTACTTC.

As concerns this clonotype: Just one base apart from a much larger clone, this may be a read error. The chain carries TRBV18 and TRBJ2-1; 8 bases match TRBD1. There are 15 residues in the CDR3. CDR1 is KGHSH and CDR2 is LQKENI in the germline V gene. V dropped 4 bases and J dropped 8; count of bases not matched to a gene: 10. CDR3 in DNA: TGTGCCAGCTCACTCCGAACAGGGGGTTATCATGAGCAGTTCTTC. It encodes CASSLRTGGYHEQFF.

This clonotype came up many times. This chain connects TRBV19 to TRBJ1-1; unclear D gene. Trimming shortened V by 7 bases and J by 1 base, and 10 bases separated the two germline ends. CDR1 and CDR2 from the germline V gene are LNHDA and SQIVND (reference sequence). The CDR3 extends over 13 amino acids. The CDR3 spells CASTGRRNTEAFF. Here the CDR3 DNA reads TGTGCCAGTACGGGCAGGAGGAACACTGAAGCTTTCTTT.

This clonotype is labeled medium-sized. The CDR3 DNA follows: TGTGCCAGCCTCCACGGTGACGAGCAGTTCTTC. Its protein is CASLHGDEQFF. The chain uses TRBV6-1 and TRBJ2-1; D is unresolved. CDR3 size: 11 residues. In germline, CDR1 is MNHNS, CDR2 SASEGT. Between the trimmed V and J ends, which lost 8 bases and 10 bases, there was a span of 12 bases.

This clonotype counts as medium-sized. This chain links TRBV28 with TRBJ1-2, with 7 bases identical to TRBD1. The germline CDR1 and CDR2 sequences are MDHEN and SYDVKM. The CDR3 contains 16 residues. Unmatched junction bases numbered 10, after V lost 5 bases and J lost 1 base. The CDR3 DNA follows: TGTGCCAGCAGTCATATTGGGGACAGTTATAACTATGGCTACACCTTC. Translation: CASSHIGDSYNYGYTF.

This chain joins TRBV12-3 or TRBV12-4 and TRBJ2-3; 13 nucleotides line up with TRBD2. Unmatched junction bases numbered 10, after V lost 6 bases and J lost 7 bases. The CDR3 totals 16 residues. Written as DNA, the CDR3 is TGTGCCAGCAGACTGTGGACTAGCGGGAGTCCATATACGCAGTATTTT. It encodes CASRLWTSGSPYTQYF.

A remark on this clonotype: The junction departs from the called germline gene at one end, perhaps through a read error. The chain has TRBV24-1 and TRBJ1-5, with TRBD1 as a possible D gene (6 bases). From germline, CDR1 is KGHDR and CDR2 SFDVKD. The CDR3 is 16 amino acids. CDR3 in amino acids: CATSAGGGGGNHPQHF. In DNA form, the CDR3 reads TGTGCCACCAGTGCCGGGGGCGGGGGAGGCAATCATCCCCAGCATTTT.

This clonotype was counted at least ten times. The chain recombines TRBV28 with TRBJ1-4; D unclear. Trimming removed 2 bases from V and 1 base from J, with 5 bases in between. Germline lookup yields CDR1 MDHEN and CDR2 SYDVKM. The CDR3 length is 14 residues. The DNA of the CDR3 is TGTGCCAGCAGTTTAGTACTAACTAATGAAAAACTGTTTTTT. This codes for CASSLVLTNEKLFF.

This clonotype was recorded many times. The chain couples TRBV11-2 to TRBJ2-3; 9 positions agree with TRBD2. J was trimmed by 13 bases and V by 1 base; bases with no gene match: 9. CDR1 and CDR2 (germline): SGHAT, FQNNGV. This CDR3 is 14 amino acids long. The CDR3 loop reads CASSLALAGDLEYF. The CDR3 nucleotides are TGTGCCAGCAGCTTAGCGTTAGCGGGAGATCTGGAGTATTTT.

This clonotype has at least ten counts. This chain joins TRBV3-1 and TRBJ1-4, with D perhaps matching TRBD1 (6 bases). Trimming left V 8 bases short and J 8 bases short, with 21 bases between. Germline loops: CDR1 LGHDT, CDR2 YNNKEL (reference sequence). The CDR3 sequence is 15 residues long. The CDR3 spells CASEGTGTRGEKLFF. The CDR3, as DNA: TGTGCCAGCGAGGGAACAGGGACGAGGGGCGAAAAACTGTTTTTT.

With regard to this clonotype: One junction end disagrees with the germline gene, perhaps due to a read error. The chain joins TRBV20-1 to TRBJ1-5; the D is unclear. Germline lookup yields CDR1 DFQATT and CDR2 SNEGSKA (reference sequence). CDR3 length: 12 residues. The DNA of the CDR3 is TGCAGTGCTAGGGAGTGTAATCATCCCCAGCATTTT. It specifies CSARECNHPQHF.

For this clonotype: A junction boundary mismatches the germline segment, possibly from a read error. The chain uses TRBV10-3 and TRBJ1-6, with D possibly TRBD1 on 6 matching bases. Germline V gives CDR1 ENHRY, CDR2 SYGVKD. This CDR3 is built from 12 residues. The CDR3 reads CASGQINSPLHF. CDR3 bases: TGCGCCTCCGGACAGATCAATTCACCCCTCCACTTT.

This clonotype was seen many times. V is TRBV2 and J is TRBJ2-7; D is perhaps TRBD1 (6 bases). Germline loops: CDR1 SNHLY, CDR2 FYNNEI. The V end lost 3 bases, the J end lost 1 base, and 13 bases lay between the germline ends. The CDR3 has 15 amino acids. The CDR3 region is CASSDLGTSSYEQYF. Here the CDR3 DNA reads TGTGCCAGCAGTGATCTTGGGACATCGTCCTACGAGCAGTACTTC.

This clonotype was counted ten times or more. V usage is TRBV20-1 and J usage is TRBJ1-4; no reliable D call. CDR3 size: 12 residues. The V gene's germline CDR1 is DFQATT and CDR2 SNEGSKA (reference sequence). Trimming removed 2 bases at V and 8 bases at J, with 9 bases between. The CDR3 here is CSARFRAEKLFF. The CDR3 nucleotides read TGCAGTGCTAGATTTCGCGCGGAAAAACTGTTTTTT.

The sample holds many counts of this clonotype. J is TRBJ2-7 and V is TRBV20-1, with TRBD2 matching 10 bases. The CDR3 is 15 amino acids. V was pared by 3 bases and J by 0 bases, with 5 bases of the junction left unmatched. Germline values: CDR1 DFQATT, CDR2 SNEGSKA (reference sequence). The CDR3 nucleotides read TGCAGTGCTAGGCTAGCGGGAGTTAGCTCCTACGAGCAGTACTTC. Its translation: CSARLAGVSSYEQYF.

This clonotype came up many times. The chain uses TRBV5-1 and TRBJ2-1; 14 nucleotides align to TRBD2. Trimming removed 5 bases from V and 15 bases from J; junction bases left unmatched: 16. Germline V gene data show CDR1 as SGHRS and CDR2 as YFSETQ. This CDR3 has 16 residues. CDR3 sequence reads: CASSPGGLAGELILFF. CDR3 sequence (DNA): TGCGCCAGCAGTCCGGGGGGACTAGCGGGAGAACTCATCCTGTTCTTC.

In this sample, this clonotype is medium-sized (0.01 to 0.1%). This sequence joins TRBV6-2 or TRBV6-3 and TRBJ2-7; TRBD2 aligns across 11 bases. Trimming took 0 bases from V and 0 from J; bases not matched to a gene: 4. The CDR3 totals 17 residues. The germline gives CDR1 MNHEY, CDR2 SVGEGT. The CDR3 protein is CASSYSTSGVFSYEQYF. DNA of the CDR3: TGTGCCAGCAGTTACTCGACTAGCGGGGTCTTCTCCTACGAGCAGTACTTC.

Regarding this clonotype: At one of its ends the junction is not consistent with the germline gene, which may arise from a read error. This chain links TRBV6-1 with TRBJ2-3, with D tentatively TRBD2 (5 bases). The CDR3 consists of 14 residues. Germline V gene data show CDR1 as MNHNS and CDR2 as SASEGT. In DNA form, the CDR3 reads TGTGCTAGCAGAGCATTAGCGACCACAGATACGCAGTATTTT. It encodes CASRALATTDTQYF.